This T cell receptor (beta chain) was sequenced during a study of TIL therapy for anti-PD-1-resistant metastatic lung cancer. Study details: Most patients had lung adenocarcinoma.

The libraries were made with immunoSEQ v3. This table comes from immunoSEQ multiplex PCR, and its TCRdb copy is limited to in-frame clones, with some not included. The sample records tens of thousands of clones, around 87% being singletons. The table lists this clone with a count of one. V lost 7 bases and J 2 bases, leaving 9 bases between the germline ends. The CDR3 is 11 residues long. Germline lookup yields CDR1 DFQATT and CDR2 SNEGSKA (reference sequence). Documented time point: pre-treatment sample, taken before nivolumab and TIL therapy. Patients were adults with stage 4 NSCLC. The specimen comprised blood, sampled at baseline. The chain joins TRBV20-1 to TRBJ2-7; D ambiguous. This receptor was taken from a person between 25 and 80 years old with non-small cell lung cancer. DNA of the CDR3: TGCAGTGGGGCAGGAACCTACGAGCAGTACTTC. It codes for CSGAGTYEQYF.